Below, one T cell receptor beta chain is given with its context. The target antigen is unknown. Per germline, CDR1 SGHAT and CDR2 FQDESV (reference sequence). The CDR3 spans 13 residues. The data derive from a study of monozygotic twins with inflammatory bowel disease. Study-wide points: Twins classed as concordant or discordant showed no difference in repertoire similarity, possibly from limited power. The inverse Simpson measure of TCRbeta diversity was lower in IBD patients than in healthy co-twins. A lone strong IBD-associated signal or clonotype found no support.

cDNA was produced in eight separate reactions per sample. TCRdb re-called the 5' RACE reads, yielding one record per CDR3 amino acid sequence without DNA. The sample table includes around 410,000 distinct CDR3 sequences. V usage is TRBV11-1 and J usage is TRBJ2-7. Sequenced sample: blood. The sequence was obtained from a human donor with ulcerative colitis or Crohn's disease, or a healthy co-twin of an affected twin (not recorded which). CDR3: CASTFLSSYEQYF.